A single sample is the source of the 22 T cell receptor beta chains below, sequenced in a study of T cells after yellow fever vaccination (dated by TCRdb to 2018 to 2020). The library was made by 5' RACE. Sequencing took place on an Illumina NovaSeq 6000. The public sequencing data were trimmed at Q25 with fastp and processed into clonotypes with MiXCR by TCRdb, which kept only in-frame beta chains. Records with the same CDR3 protein are collapsed into one entry carrying the most frequent genes and DNA. For this sample there are 200,000 to 300,000 distinct CDR3 sequences; about 3.9% appear just once. Around 19% of the sample rests with the top ten. The sample's treatment or condition, from its label and the paper: live attenuated yellow fever vaccine strain. The sequenced sample was PBMCs, obtained 15 days after the yellow fever booster vaccination. Receptor source: a man aged 18 to 29 who received the YFV17D yellow fever vaccine.

Ten or more counts support this clonotype. The J gene is TRBJ2-3, the V gene TRBV7-9; D is uncertain. From germline, CDR1 is SEHNR and CDR2 FQNEAQ (reference sequence). Trimming removed 1 base from V and 0 bases from J, with 11 bases in between. The CDR3 is 16 residues long. The CDR3 region is CASSLGSGSSTDTQYF. Written as DNA, the CDR3 is TGTGCCAGCAGCTTAGGATCCGGTTCTAGCACAGATACGCAGTATTTT.

This clonotype was recorded many times. The V call is TRBV6-2 or TRBV6-3, the J call TRBJ2-5; D unclear. The germline V and J ends were trimmed by 5 bases and 4 bases, with 14 bases remaining between them. Germline-derived CDR1 and CDR2 are MNHEY and SVGEGT. The CDR3 is 14 residues long. This CDR3 is CASSKRETTETQYF. Here the CDR3 DNA reads TGTGCCAGCAGTAAAAGAGAGACAACAGAGACCCAGTACTTC.

This clonotype was counted at least ten times. The J gene is TRBJ2-2, the V gene TRBV5-1; the D is unclear. In germline, CDR1 is SGHRS, CDR2 YFSETQ. The CDR3 extends over 14 amino acids. V lost 9 bases to trimming and J lost 6 bases, with 18 bases between them. The CDR3 nucleotides read TGCGCCACCTGGCCTTCGGGTCGACCCGGGGAGCTGTTTTTT. This encodes CATWPSGRPGELFF.

This clonotype was picked up a small number of times. The rearrangement joins TRBV20-1 to TRBJ2-1; D tentatively reads TRBD1 or TRBD2 (7 bases each). The germline V gene encodes CDR1 DFQATT and CDR2 SNEGSKA (reference sequence). Trimming took 5 bases from V and 5 from J, leaving 10 bases between them. The CDR3 has 12 amino acids. Written as DNA, the CDR3 is TGCAGTGCTCAGGGGGGGGACAATGAGCAGTTCTTC. Translation gives CSAQGGDNEQFF.

This clonotype came up many times. CDR3 amino acids: CASSLEQVRSYNEQFF. The CDR3 bases are TGCGCCAGCAGCTTGGAACAGGTACGCTCCTACAATGAGCAGTTCTTC. The rearrangement uses TRBV5-1 and TRBJ2-1; perhaps TRBD1 as D (5 bases). Germline lookup yields CDR1 SGHRS and CDR2 YFSETQ. The CDR3 extends over 16 amino acids. V was pared by 0 bases and J by 0 bases, with 10 bases between.

This clonotype showed up many times. The chain carries TRBV29-1 and TRBJ2-6; D is possibly TRBD1 (6 bases). CDR1 SQVTM and CDR2 ANQGSEA come from the germline V gene. The length of the CDR3 is 17 residues. Trimming shortened V by 1 base and J by 0 bases, and 13 bases separated the two germline ends. This CDR3 is CSVEGAGADSGANVLTF. In DNA, the CDR3 is TGCAGCGTTGAAGGTGCAGGGGCAGACTCTGGGGCCAACGTCCTGACTTTC.

There are many counts of this clonotype. The chain employs TRBV5-6 and TRBJ1-6; 7 bases are a match to TRBD1. The V gene end was trimmed by 3 bases and the J gene end by 13 bases; junction bases not matched to a gene: 4. Per the germline V gene, CDR1 is SGHDT and CDR2 is YYEEEE. This CDR3 is 12 amino acids long. The CDR3, as DNA: TGTGCCAGCAGCTGGGACAGTTCCCCCCTCCACTTT. This sequence encodes CASSWDSSPLHF.

This clonotype was observed many times. The chain combines TRBV4-3 with TRBJ2-1; D possibly corresponds to TRBD2 (7 bases). The CDR3 loop spans 17 amino acids. Germline values: CDR1 LGHNA, CDR2 YSLEER. Trimming cost V 1 base and J 0 bases, with 13 bases left between them. Here the CDR3 reads CASSQGRGDTSYNEQFF. The CDR3 bases are TGCGCCAGCAGCCAAGGCCGGGGGGACACCTCCTACAATGAGCAGTTCTTC.

This clonotype was seen at least ten times. The chain recombines TRBV18 with TRBJ2-7; 7 nucleotides align to TRBD1. V shed 3 bases and J 5 bases; nucleotides not matched to a gene: 10. The germline CDR1 and CDR2 sequences are KGHSH and LQKENI. The CDR3 contains 15 residues. CDR3: CASSPFRDSGDEQYF. The CDR3, as DNA: TGTGCCAGCTCACCTTTCCGGGACAGTGGGGACGAGCAGTACTTC.

Regarding this clonotype: Sequence at one end of the junction differs from germline and may be a read error. The chain couples TRBV5-1 to TRBJ1-6; D is uncertain. Germline CDR1 reads SGHRS; CDR2 reads YFSETQ. The CDR3 runs 17 residues. CDR3 sequence: CASSPTLLSSYNSPPHF. The DNA for the CDR3 is TGCGCCAGCAGCCCGACGCTTCTAAGCTCCTATAATTCACCCCCCCACTTT.

The sample holds many counts of this clonotype. The chain couples TRBV6-2 or TRBV6-3 to TRBJ1-5; D perhaps matches TRBD1 (5 bases). This CDR3 has 17 amino acids. Germline CDR1 and CDR2: MNHEY and SVGEGT. V dropped 2 bases and J dropped 1 base, with 15 bases sitting between them. In nucleotides, the CDR3 is TGTGCCAGCAGTTACGGGGGATCCGGGTGGAGCAATCAGCCCCAGCATTTT. Protein: CASSYGGSGWSNQPQHF.

This clonotype has at least ten counts. The chain combines TRBV7-8 with TRBJ2-3; the D is unclear. CDR1 and CDR2 from the germline V gene are SGHVS and FQNEAQ. The germline V and J ends were trimmed by 0 bases and 7 bases, with 11 bases remaining between them. The CDR3 contains 14 residues. The CDR3 nucleotides read TGTGCCAGCAGCTTAGCGCTTGTCCCCTATACGCAGTATTTT. This encodes CASSLALVPYTQYF.

There are a few counts of this clonotype. This chain joins TRBV5-1 and TRBJ2-1; D remains unclear. This CDR3 spans 14 amino acids. Germline CDR1 reads SGHRS; CDR2 reads YFSETQ. V gave up 7 bases and J gave up 0 bases, with 11 bases separating them. CDR3 nucleotide sequence: TGCGCCAGCTCTCAAACTTACTCCTACAATGAGCAGTTCTTC. The encoded protein is CASSQTYSYNEQFF.

This clonotype was recorded many times. Here the CDR3 reads CASSAGLADWNEQFF. The CDR3 DNA reads as TGTGCCAGCAGTGCCGGACTAGCGGACTGGAATGAGCAGTTCTTC. The chain combines TRBV2 with TRBJ2-1, with 10 bases matching TRBD2. CDR3 length: 15 residues. Germline CDR1 and CDR2: SNHLY and FYNNEI. V lost 4 bases and J lost 7; bases outside the gene matches: 7.

This clonotype was counted ten times or more. V and J are TRBV5-1 and TRBJ2-7, with a weak D call TRBD2 (6 bases). Germline CDR1 and CDR2: SGHRS and YFSETQ. The CDR3 is made up of 14 amino acids. V lost 1 base and J lost 4, with 12 bases in between. CDR3 in amino acids: CASSLRPGRYEQYF. The CDR3 DNA reads TGCGCCAGCAGCTTGCGGCCAGGGAGGTACGAGCAGTACTTC.

At least ten counts were recorded for this clonotype. The genes are TRBV7-2 and TRBJ1-5, with D hard to call. Trimming removed 0 bases from V and 6 bases from J, with 12 bases in between. This CDR3 spans 15 amino acids. CDR1 is SGHTA and CDR2 is FQGNSA in the germline V gene. Here the CDR3 reads CASSLAGRERQPQHF. As DNA, the CDR3 is TGTGCCAGCAGCTTAGCTGGCCGCGAGCGTCAGCCCCAGCATTTT. Full variable domain (missing parts from reference TRBV7-2 and TRBJ1-5): GAGVSQSPSNKVTEKGKDVELRCDPISGHTALYWYRQSLGQGLEFLIYFQGNSAPDKSGLPSDRFSAERTGGSVSTLTIQRTQQEDSAVYLCASSLAGRERQPQHFGDGTRLSIL.

The sample holds many counts of this clonotype. This chain uses TRBV12-3 or TRBV12-4 with TRBJ2-2; no clear D gene. V dropped 7 bases and J dropped 0 bases, with 15 bases sitting between them. This CDR3 is 16 amino acids long. CDR3 sequence reads: CASTRRGKANTGELFF. CDR3 sequence (DNA): TGTGCCAGCACCCGCCGCGGAAAAGCGAACACCGGGGAGCTGTTTTTT.

This clonotype was found many times. The chain links TRBV7-6 to TRBJ1-6; D is perhaps TRBD1 (6 bases). This CDR3 spans 15 amino acids. V was trimmed by 5 bases and J by 7 bases, leaving 15 bases between them. The V gene's germline CDR1 is SGHVS and CDR2 FNYEAQ. The CDR3 DNA reads TGTGCCAGCAGCCCTTTCTGGGGGCAAAATTCACCCCTCCACTTT. Residues: CASSPFWGQNSPLHF.

The genes are TRBV28 and TRBJ2-3; D is uncertain. Germline V gives CDR1 MDHEN, CDR2 SYDVKM. Trimming cost V 6 bases and J 2 bases, with 18 bases left between them. The CDR3 contains 16 residues. The CDR3 DNA is TGTGCCAGCAGGCCTTCCCAGGCAGGAGCCACAGATACGCAGTATTTT. This encodes CASRPSQAGATDTQYF.

Ten or more counts support this clonotype. The chain uses TRBV20-1 and TRBJ1-2; D may be TRBD1 (5 bases). The CDR3 extends over 13 amino acids. With 6 bases removed from V and 0 bases from J, the gap between germline ends came to 11 bases. Germline-derived CDR1 and CDR2 are DFQATT and SNEGSKA (reference sequence). The CDR3 sequence: CSARQSPNYGYTF. The CDR3, as DNA: TGCAGTGCGAGACAGTCCCCTAACTATGGCTACACCTTC.

This clonotype has ten or more counts. The genes are TRBV12-3 or TRBV12-4 and TRBJ2-5; 9 bases agree with TRBD2. V shed 6 bases and J 3 bases; nucleotides not matched to a gene: 8. CDR3 length: 15 amino acids. The CDR3 nucleotides are TGTGCCAGCAGCAGATCAGCGGGGGGTAAAGAGACCCAGTACTTC. It specifies CASSRSAGGKETQYF.

This clonotype has ten or more counts. The V call is TRBV12-5, the J call TRBJ2-5, with 7 positions matching TRBD2. The CDR3 consists of 15 residues. Trimming took 5 bases from V and 1 from J; bases not matched to a gene: 7. The germline V gene has CDR1 LGHNT and CDR2 FRNRAP. The CDR3 loop reads CASGTLPGGQETQYF. Written as DNA, the CDR3 is TGTGCTAGTGGTACTTTACCGGGGGGCCAAGAGACCCAGTACTTC.